This T cell receptor beta chain is drawn from a study of early T cells in non-severe SARS-CoV-2 infection. Study details: Alpha and beta chains were unpaired, from unsorted whole-blood bulk RNA. Regarding the study as a whole: Lookups in VDJdb leaned toward anti-spike CD8 responses and missed private and CD4 specificities.

This clonotype was counted a few times. Its antigen remains unidentified. The germline V gene has CDR1 SGDLS and CDR2 YYNGEE. There are 16 residues in the CDR3. Between the trimmed V and J ends, which lost 0 bases and 2 bases, there was a span of 12 bases. Unique molecular identifiers were attached to individual cDNA molecules. One entry per CDR3 protein results from TCRdb running MiXCR on the 5' RACE reads. The sample has 66,000 or so distinct CDR3 sequences, 11% seen once. The chain couples TRBV9 to TRBJ2-4; D ambiguous. The receptor was derived from an adult who was a healthcare worker with PCR-confirmed SARS-CoV-2 infection or an uninfected control (not recorded which). The sequenced sample was whole blood. For the CDR3, the DNA is TGTGCCAGCAGCGTAGGGGTGGTACTAACCAAAAACATTCAGTACTTC. It specifies CASSVGVVLTKNIQYF.